The 27 T cell receptor beta chains reported below all come from one sample, sequenced in a study of blood T cell repertoires in COVID-19. Produced via immunoSEQ multiplex PCR; TCRdb's table is partial and in-frame only. The data show 55,000 to 80,000 clones, about 73% seen once. The specimen sequenced was peripheral blood. The receptor set was obtained from a woman of 80 years or more with acute or convalescent COVID-19.

This clone was counted only a few times. The chain employs TRBV5-6 and TRBJ2-7; 7 nucleotides line up with TRBD1. This CDR3 comprises 13 residues. After removal of 4 bases from V and 6 bases from J, the junction contained 7 bases not matched to a gene. Germline V gene data show CDR1 as SGHDT and CDR2 as YYEEEE. The DNA for the CDR3 is TGTGCCAGCAGCCCGGGGACAGTTCCCGAGCAGTACTTC. Amino acids: CASSPGTVPEQYF.

This chain links TRBV27 with TRBJ2-1; TRBD1 matches 7 bases. Germline CDR1 is MNHEY and CDR2 is SMNVEV (reference sequence). Trimming removed 4 bases from V and 4 bases from J; junction bases left unmatched: 4. This CDR3 spans 14 amino acids. CDR3: CASSYRDSYNEQFF. CDR3 DNA: TGTGCCAGCAGTTACCGGGACAGTTACAATGAGCAGTTCTTC.

The chain carries TRBV19 and TRBJ1-1; D is possibly TRBD1 (5 bases). The germline V gene encodes CDR1 LNHDA and CDR2 SQIVND (reference sequence). The CDR3 loop spans 17 amino acids. V was trimmed by 6 bases and J by 4 bases, leaving 24 bases between them. The CDR3 DNA reads TGTGCCAGTAGCACTATGCCAAGAGCTATGGGGGGCACTGAAGCTTTCTTT. This translates into CASSTMPRAMGGTEAFF.

This clone was detected only once. V gene TRBV6-5 combines with J gene TRBJ1-1; D remains unclear. This CDR3 is 16 amino acids long. Deletions cut 2 bases from V and 1 base from J, with 14 bases between. CDR1 MNHEY and CDR2 SVGAGI come from the germline V gene. The CDR3 protein is CASSYPGLAGNTEAFF. CDR3 nucleotides: TGTGCCAGCAGTTACCCCGGTCTGGCAGGGAACACTGAAGCTTTCTTT.

The CDR3 reads CASSQGDRFGETQYF. CDR3 DNA sequence: TGCGCCAGCAGCCAAGGAGACAGGTTTGGAGAGACCCAGTACTTC. The chain carries TRBV4-3 and TRBJ2-5; D is possibly TRBD1 (6 bases). Germline values: CDR1 LGHNA, CDR2 YSLEER. The V gene lost 1 base and the J gene lost 4 bases, with 13 bases spanning the gap. The CDR3 spans 15 residues.

CDR3 residues: CASSYRDRGPDTQYF. CDR3 in DNA: TGTGCCAGCAGTTATCGCGACAGGGGGCCAGATACGCAGTATTTT. The V gene is TRBV6-2 or TRBV6-3, the J gene TRBJ2-3, with TRBD1 matching over 10 bases. The CDR3 spans 15 residues. Germline loops: CDR1 MNHEY, CDR2 SVGEGT. J was trimmed by 4 bases and V by 3 bases; bases with no gene match: 4.

V and J are TRBV29-1 and TRBJ2-2; no clear D gene. Germline CDR1 and CDR2: SQVTM and ANQGSEA. This CDR3 region has 15 residues. Between the trimmed V and J ends, which lost 1 base and 0 bases, there was a span of 9 bases. For the CDR3, the DNA is TGCAGCGTTGAAGGGAGAAACCCGAACACCGGGGAGCTGTTTTTT. It encodes CSVEGRNPNTGELFF.

This chain links TRBV28 with TRBJ2-4; tentatively, D is TRBD1 (5 bases). The CDR3 totals 15 residues. Germline CDR1 and CDR2: MDHEN and SYDVKM. Trimming took off 6 bases at V and 0 bases at J, with 12 bases between the two ends. CDR3 nucleotide sequence: TGTGCCAGCAGGGCAGGGTTATTAGCCAAAAACATTCAGTACTTC. As protein: CASRAGLLAKNIQYF.

The rearrangement links TRBV7-6 to TRBJ1-2; D not certain. Trimming cost V 0 bases and J 0 bases, with 8 bases left between them. CDR1 and CDR2 from the germline V gene are SGHVS and FNYEAQ. The CDR3 runs 15 residues. CDR3 protein: CASSLAEGPNYGYTF. CDR3 DNA sequence: TGTGCCAGCAGCTTAGCGGAGGGTCCTAACTATGGCTACACCTTC.

The chain recombines TRBV5-1 with TRBJ2-3; no clear D gene. Per germline, CDR1 SGHRS and CDR2 YFSETQ. This CDR3 contains 13 residues. V was clipped by 1 base and J by 6 bases, with 9 bases between them. The CDR3 sequence: CASSLRMGDTQYF. The CDR3 nucleotides read TGCGCCAGCAGCTTGAGGATGGGCGATACGCAGTATTTT. Complete variable domain (other parts from reference TRBV5-1 and TRBJ2-3): KAGVTQTPRYLIKTRGQQVTLSCSPISGHRSVSWYQQTPGQGLQFLFEYFSETQRNKGNFPGRFSGRQFSNSRSEMNVSTLELGDSALYLCASSLRMGDTQYFGPGTRLTVL.

The chain has TRBV7-9 and TRBJ1-1; 8 bases agree with TRBD1. This CDR3 has 14 amino acids. The V segment lost 6 bases and the J segment 4 bases; nucleotides outside the gene matches: 7. CDR1 and CDR2 from the germline V gene are SEHNR and FQNEAQ (reference sequence). In DNA, the CDR3 is TGTGCCAGCAGTTACAGGGGGAAAAGCACTGAAGCTTTCTTT. The encoded protein is CASSYRGKSTEAFF.

The CDR3 region is CASRPGTNSYEQYF. The CDR3 DNA reads TGTGCCAGCAGACCCGGGACTAACTCCTACGAGCAGTACTTC. V gene TRBV28 combines with J gene TRBJ2-7; 7 nucleotides match TRBD2. The CDR3 runs 14 residues. Germline lookup yields CDR1 MDHEN and CDR2 SYDVKM. V was pared by 6 bases and J by 0 bases, with 5 bases of the junction left unmatched.

The genes are TRBV30 and TRBJ2-7; a weak D match, TRBD2 (5 bases). Trimming cost V 2 bases and J 4 bases, with 15 bases left between them. This CDR3 spans 14 amino acids. Per germline, CDR1 GTSNPN and CDR2 SVGIG (reference sequence). CDR3 residues: CAWSYHGREYEQYF. The CDR3 nucleotides are TGTGCCTGGAGTTATCACGGACGGGAATACGAGCAGTACTTC.

The J gene is TRBJ2-2, the V gene TRBV5-1; 8 bases are shared with TRBD1. After removal of 4 bases from V and 4 bases from J, the junction contained 6 bases not matched to a gene. In germline, CDR1 is SGHRS, CDR2 YFSETQ. The CDR3 extends over 15 amino acids. CDR3 DNA sequence: TGCGCCAGCAGCATGACGGGACAGGCCACCGGGGAGCTGTTTTTT. Encoded protein: CASSMTGQATGELFF.

This clone was detected only a few times. The chain is built from TRBV11-3 and TRBJ2-2; 8 bases align to TRBD1. Germline assignment: CDR1 SGHNT and CDR2 YENEEA. This CDR3 is 16 amino acids long. V was pared by 5 bases and J by 5 bases, with 10 bases of the junction left unmatched. The CDR3 bases are TGTGCCAGCAGCCCTTCCGGGGGACAGGTGACCGGGGAGCTGTTTTTT. Amino acids: CASSPSGGQVTGELFF.

The chain carries TRBV5-1 and TRBJ2-1, with a tentative D call TRBD1 (5 bases). The CDR3 runs to 13 residues. The ends were cut back, 5 bases at V and 8 bases at J, with 14 bases in the middle. The germline V gene encodes CDR1 SGHRS and CDR2 YFSETQ. The CDR3 protein is CASRPPWGDEQFF. DNA of the CDR3: TGCGCCAGCAGGCCACCATGGGGCGATGAGCAGTTCTTC.

The J gene is TRBJ1-1, the V gene TRBV7-8; 8 nucleotides line up with TRBD1. Germline V CDR1 and CDR2: SGHVS, FQNEAQ. The CDR3 consists of 14 residues. Trimming took 5 bases from V and 4 from J; bases not matched to a gene: 6. CDR3 sequence reads: CASSQDREGTEAFF. DNA for the CDR3: TGTGCCAGCAGCCAGGACAGGGAGGGCACTGAAGCTTTCTTT. Complete variable domain (other parts from reference TRBV7-8 and TRBJ1-1): GAGVSQSPRYKVAKRGQDVALRCDPISGHVSLFWYQQALGQGPEFLTYFQNEAQLDKSGLPSDRFFAERPEGSVSTLKIQRTQQEDSAVYLCASSQDREGTEAFFGQGTRLTVV.

V gene TRBV5-1 combines with J gene TRBJ1-4; unclear D gene. Germline V gene data show CDR1 as SGHRS and CDR2 as YFSETQ. The CDR3 runs 15 residues. V lost 0 bases to trimming and J lost 7 bases, with 13 bases between them. DNA for the CDR3: TGCGCCAGCAGCTTGGACGGTGCCTTCGCTGAAAAACTGTTTTTT. Translation: CASSLDGAFAEKLFF.

The chain couples TRBV11-3 to TRBJ2-7; a possible D gene is TRBD2 (5 bases). This CDR3 has 16 residues. V lost 5 bases to trimming and J lost 7 bases, with 24 bases between them. Germline assignment: CDR1 SGHNT and CDR2 YENEEA. CDR3 DNA sequence: TGTGCCAGCAGCCCCCAACTAGGTAGCGTAACTTTGGAGCAGTACTTC. It yields the protein CASSPQLGSVTLEQYF. Based on the CDR3 plus reference TRBV11-3 and TRBJ2-7, the full variable domain is EAGVVQSPRYKIIEKKQPVAFWCNPISGHNTLYWYLQNLGQGPELLIRYENEEAVDDSQLPKDRFSAERLKGVDSTLKIQPAELGDSAVYLCASSPQLGSVTLEQYFGPGTRLTVT.

CDR3: CASSYPILLAGAPYYEQYF. CDR3 in DNA: TGTGCCAGCAGTTACCCCATACTACTAGCGGGGGCCCCCTACTACGAGCAGTACTTC. The rearrangement joins TRBV6-2 or TRBV6-3 to TRBJ2-7, with 11 bases lining up with TRBD2. CDR1 is MNHEY, CDR2 SVGEGT, per germline. J was trimmed by 3 bases and V by 2 bases; bases with no gene match: 15. There are 19 residues in the CDR3.

This clone was counted between two and nine times. V gene TRBV6-5 combines with J gene TRBJ2-3, with D possibly being TRBD2 (6 bases). The CDR3 has 13 residues. Deletions cut 6 bases from V and 13 bases from J, with 20 bases between. Germline V CDR1 and CDR2: MNHEY, SVGAGI. CDR3 region: CASRGTGDVLEYF. The CDR3 DNA reads as TGTGCCAGCAGAGGAACGGGGGATGTTTTGGAGTATTTT.

The chain is built from TRBV2 and TRBJ1-6, with 9 nucleotides matching TRBD1. Per the germline V gene, CDR1 is SNHLY and CDR2 is FYNNEI. V lost 7 bases, J lost 7 bases, and 8 bases stayed unmatched. CDR3 length: 15 residues. The chain's CDR3 is CASISQTGGNSPLHF. The CDR3 DNA is TGTGCCAGCATCTCTCAGACAGGGGGAAATTCACCCCTCCACTTT.

This sequence joins TRBV19 and TRBJ2-1, with 9 bases identical to TRBD1. The CDR3 contains 13 residues. Trimming removed 8 bases from V and 9 bases from J; junction bases left unmatched: 8. Germline V CDR1 and CDR2: LNHDA, SQIVND (reference sequence). The CDR3: CASGRGTGTEQFF. The CDR3 nucleotides read TGTGCCAGTGGGAGGGGGACAGGGACTGAGCAGTTCTTC.

This clone was detected once. The chain recombines TRBV28 with TRBJ1-2, with no clear D. V was pared by 2 bases and J by 5 bases, with 12 bases between. CDR1 is MDHEN and CDR2 is SYDVKM in the germline V gene. The CDR3 consists of 14 residues. The CDR3: CASSLEVVLYGYTF. The CDR3 DNA reads TGTGCCAGCAGTTTAGAGGTGGTATTATATGGCTACACCTTC.

By its share, this clone is medium-sized (0.01 to 0.1%). The chain links TRBV18 to TRBJ1-1; TRBD1 matches at 7 bases. V dropped 4 bases and J dropped 2; count of bases not matched to a gene: 10. The germline CDR1 and CDR2 sequences are KGHSH and LQKENI. The CDR3 is made up of 16 amino acids. CDR3 sequence (DNA): TGTGCCAGCTCACAGCGAGGGACAGAGATTAACACTGAAGCTTTCTTT. This sequence encodes CASSQRGTEINTEAFF.

This clone has a single count. The chain employs TRBV7-2 and TRBJ1-2; D not resolved. The germline V gene encodes CDR1 SGHTA and CDR2 FQGNSA. The CDR3 is made up of 13 amino acids. V lost 7 bases and J lost 8, with 17 bases in between. CDR3 DNA: TGTGCCAGCACCCCGGTTTTACGAGAGGGCTACACCTTC. Translation gives CASTPVLREGYTF.

This clone was seen a handful of times. This chain connects TRBV7-7 to TRBJ2-5; TRBD1 matches 11 bases. The CDR3 is made up of 15 amino acids. Germline V gene lookup returns CDR1 SSHAT and CDR2 FNYEAQ (reference sequence). The V segment lost 1 base and the J segment 5 bases; nucleotides outside the gene matches: 3. In DNA, the CDR3 is TGTGCCAGCAGCTTAGATGGACAGGGGGCGGAGACCCAGTACTTC. Translated, it gives CASSLDGQGAETQYF.